One and the same sample provided the 23 T cell receptor beta chains below, sequenced in a study of T cell responses to AZD1222 COVID-19 vaccine. Generated by immunoSEQ multiplex PCR, the TCRdb table keeps only in-frame clones and is missing some. Of more than 150,000 clones detected, 75% to 90% appear once; the ten largest clones hold less than 3%. Material: peripheral blood, obtained on day 0 of MenACWY control vaccination. All receptors come from an adult in good health.

Comment on this clone: This sample includes further DNA sequences coding for the same CDR3. V gene TRBV2 combines with J gene TRBJ1-1; 7 bases align to TRBD1. The CDR3 extends over 13 amino acids. The ends lost 4 bases at V and 2 bases at J; junction bases unmatched: 1. Looked up from germline, CDR1 is SNHLY and CDR2 is FYNNEI. CDR3: CASSGQGNTEAFF. In DNA, the CDR3 is TGTGCCAGCAGTGGACAGGGTAACACTGAAGCTTTCTTT.

This clone was found once. The chain uses TRBV5-8 and TRBJ2-3; 7 nucleotides match TRBD1. Germline loops: CDR1 SGHTS, CDR2 YDEGEE. The junction had 10 bases not matched to a gene; V was cut back by 4 bases and J by 2 bases. The CDR3 sequence is 16 residues long. CDR3 residues: CASSQGQRPNTDTQYF. Written as DNA, the CDR3 is TGTGCCAGCAGCCAGGGACAGCGACCCAACACAGATACGCAGTATTTT.

The V and J genes are TRBV10-3 and TRBJ1-4; TRBD1 is a possible D gene (6 bases). This CDR3 comprises 14 residues. Between the trimmed V and J ends, which lost 8 bases and 8 bases, there was a span of 18 bases. From germline, CDR1 is ENHRY and CDR2 SYGVKD. The CDR3 here is CAIGPGQGSEKLFF. The CDR3 DNA follows: TGTGCCATCGGCCCGGGGCAGGGGAGCGAAAAACTGTTTTTT.

V is TRBV9 and J is TRBJ2-1; 10 bases agree with TRBD2. This CDR3 region has 15 residues. V lost 0 bases, J lost 7 bases, and 4 bases stayed unmatched. From germline, CDR1 is SGDLS and CDR2 YYNGEE. CDR3 region: CASSVVAGGRNEQFF. For the CDR3, the DNA is TGTGCCAGCAGCGTAGTAGCGGGAGGCCGAAATGAGCAGTTCTTC.

The chain employs TRBV4-1 and TRBJ1-2; D gene ambiguous. This CDR3 region has 15 residues. With 3 bases removed from V and 6 bases from J, the gap between germline ends came to 17 bases. Germline loops: CDR1 MGHRA, CDR2 YSYEKL. The CDR3 spells CASSQKALGRDGYTF. CDR3 DNA sequence: TGCGCCAGCAGCCAGAAGGCCCTGGGCAGAGATGGCTACACCTTC.

This rearrangement joins TRBV9 to TRBJ2-5; D is unclear. The germline V gene has CDR1 SGDLS and CDR2 YYNGEE. Trimming shortened V by 4 bases and J by 0 bases, and 7 bases separated the two germline ends. The CDR3 is 13 residues long. Here the CDR3 DNA reads TGTGCCAGCAGCTCAAGGTACCAAGAGACCCAGTACTTC. This gives the protein CASSSRYQETQYF. Based on the CDR3 plus reference TRBV9 and TRBJ2-5, the full variable domain is DSGVTQTPKHLITATGQRVTLRCSPRSGDLSVYWYQQSLDQGLQFLIQYYNGEERAKGNILERFSAQQFPDLHSELNLSSLELGDSALYFCASSSRYQETQYFGPGTRLLVL.

The genes are TRBV9 and TRBJ2-7, with D possibly matching TRBD1 (5 bases). This CDR3 has 14 residues. V was trimmed by 0 bases and J by 1 base, leaving 8 bases between them. Germline V gene data show CDR1 as SGDLS and CDR2 as YYNGEE. CDR3 residues: CASSVGYRSYEQYF. DNA for the CDR3: TGTGCCAGCAGCGTAGGGTACAGGTCCTACGAGCAGTACTTC.

J is TRBJ2-1 and V is TRBV6-5, with unresolved D. Trimming stripped 8 bases from V and 2 bases from J, with 10 bases between. Germline lookup yields CDR1 MNHEY and CDR2 SVGAGI. The CDR3 is made up of 13 amino acids. The CDR3 loop reads CASADPPYNEQFF. The CDR3 DNA follows: TGTGCCAGCGCGGACCCCCCCTACAATGAGCAGTTCTTC.

J is TRBJ1-2 and V is TRBV4-2; D gene unclear. V shed 0 bases and J shed 0 bases, with 11 bases lying between them. The germline V gene encodes CDR1 LGHNA and CDR2 YNFKEQ. The CDR3 length is 16 residues. CDR3 DNA: TGTGCCAGCAGCCAAGAGGCAAGGCTAGCTAACTATGGCTACACCTTC. Protein product: CASSQEARLANYGYTF.

This chain links TRBV19 with TRBJ2-5; D is uncertain. The germline V gene has CDR1 LNHDA and CDR2 SQIVND (reference sequence). V was trimmed by 5 bases and J by 5 bases, leaving 12 bases between them. This CDR3 contains 13 residues. This CDR3 reads CASSSGPRETQYF. CDR3 nucleotides: TGTGCCAGTAGTTCCGGGCCGAGGGAGACCCAGTACTTC.

V and J are TRBV24-1 and TRBJ2-6; tentatively, D is TRBD2 (5 bases). CDR1 and CDR2 from the germline V gene are KGHDR and SFDVKD. CDR3 length: 17 amino acids. The germline V and J ends were trimmed by 4 bases and 0 bases, with 12 bases remaining between them. CDR3 coding DNA: TGTGCCACCAGTGAGCACGGACGGGGCTCTGGGGCCAACGTCCTGACTTTC. Its translation: CATSEHGRGSGANVLTF.

The chain recombines TRBV12-3 or TRBV12-4 with TRBJ2-4; tentatively, D is TRBD2 (5 bases). Deletions cut 3 bases from V and 7 bases from J, with 7 bases between. This CDR3 region has 12 residues. DNA for the CDR3: TGTGCCAGCAGTTTGTCGGGGAACATTCAGTACTTC. Encoded protein: CASSLSGNIQYF.

The V call is TRBV20-1, the J call TRBJ2-7; D gene ambiguous. Trimming pared 6 bases from V and 4 bases from J, leaving 10 bases between. Per germline, CDR1 DFQATT and CDR2 SNEGSKA (reference sequence). The CDR3 is made up of 11 amino acids. The DNA of the CDR3 is TGCAGTGCCACCGACCGATACGAGCAGTACTTC. Residues: CSATDRYEQYF.

The chain recombines TRBV19 with TRBJ2-3, with D possibly matching TRBD2 (6 bases). Germline lookup yields CDR1 LNHDA and CDR2 SQIVND (reference sequence). V was shortened by 3 bases and J by 1 base, with 8 bases between the two germline ends. The CDR3 contains 14 residues. The CDR3 nucleotides read TGTGCCAGTAGTATGGGCGGGGGCACAGATACGCAGTATTTT. This encodes CASSMGGGTDTQYF. Based on the CDR3 plus reference TRBV19 and TRBJ2-3, the full variable domain is DGGITQSPKYLFRKEGQNVTLSCEQNLNHDAMYWYRQDPGQGLRLIYYSQIVNDFQKGDIAEGYSVSREKKESFPLTVTSAQKNPTAFYLCASSMGGGTDTQYFGPGTRLTVL.

The chain carries TRBV18 and TRBJ1-1; 8 bases are shared with TRBD1. The junction had 5 bases not matched to a gene; V was cut back by 4 bases and J by 10 bases. CDR1 KGHSH and CDR2 LQKENI come from the germline V gene. The CDR3 runs 12 residues. The CDR3 coding sequence is TGTGCCAGCTCACATCGACAGGGGCCAGCTTTCTTT. Translating it yields CASSHRQGPAFF. Supplemented by reference TRBV18 and TRBJ1-1, the full variable domain reads NAGVMQNPRHLVRRRGQEARLRCSPMKGHSHVYWYRQLPEEGLKFMVYLQKENIIDESGMPKERFSAEFPKEGPSILRIQQVVRGDSAAYFCASSHRQGPAFFGQGTRLTVV.

This rearrangement joins TRBV28 to TRBJ2-3, with 9 nucleotides matching TRBD1. The CDR3 runs to 16 residues. V trimming: 5 bases; J trimming: 2 bases; junction bases outside the gene matches: 8. Germline V gene lookup returns CDR1 MDHEN and CDR2 SYDVKM. Here the CDR3 reads CASSLGTGRPTDTQYF. The CDR3 DNA is TGTGCCAGCAGTCTAGGGACAGGGCGGCCCACAGATACGCAGTATTTT.

This clone was observed once. V and J are TRBV27 and TRBJ1-5, with D perhaps matching TRBD1 (6 bases). Germline CDR1 MNHEY, CDR2 SMNVEV (reference sequence). V lost 1 base and J lost 2, with 12 bases in between. The CDR3 runs to 16 residues. DNA for the CDR3: TGTGCCAGCAGTTTATTGGCAGGGGAAGGCAATCAGCCCCAGCATTTT. It is translated as CASSLLAGEGNQPQHF.

The chain combines TRBV27 with TRBJ2-7, with a weak D call TRBD1 (6 bases). This CDR3 is built from 14 residues. V lost 2 bases and J 3 bases, leaving 11 bases between the germline ends. The germline gives CDR1 MNHEY, CDR2 SMNVEV (reference sequence). The CDR3 coding sequence is TGTGCCAGCAGTTTAAAGGTAGGGGGCTACGAGCAGTACTTC. Protein: CASSLKVGGYEQYF.

The V and J genes are TRBV6-4 and TRBJ2-1, with a tentative D call TRBD2 (5 bases). Deletions cut 3 bases from V and 5 bases from J, with 11 bases between. The CDR3 has 14 residues. Germline V gene sequence: CDR1 MRHNA, CDR2 SNTAGT. CDR3: CASSEVGDNNEQFF. CDR3 bases: TGTGCCAGCAGTGAAGTGGGAGATAACAATGAGCAGTTCTTC.

This clone occurred a few times. CDR3 bases: TGTGCCAGCAGTCCGCCGGGACAGGGCAGCAATCAGCCCCAGCATTTT. This translates into CASSPPGQGSNQPQHF. This sequence joins TRBV28 and TRBJ1-5; 9 positions match TRBD1. Germline CDR1 reads MDHEN; CDR2 reads SYDVKM. CDR3 size: 16 residues. Trimming took 5 bases from V and 1 from J; bases not matched to a gene: 6.

This rearrangement joins TRBV27 to TRBJ1-1; TRBD1 might be the D (6 bases). CDR1 is MNHEY, CDR2 SMNVEV, per germline (reference sequence). V was cut by 2 bases and J by 7 bases, with 11 bases left in between. The CDR3 is 13 amino acids. CDR3 DNA: TGTGCCAGCAGTTTAAGCCGGGACATTGAAGCTTTCTTT. Amino acids: CASSLSRDIEAFF.

This sequence joins TRBV21-1 and TRBJ1-1. TRBV21-1 is a documented pseudogene. This CDR3 spans 16 amino acids. The CDR3 sequence is CASTLQITLGNTEAFF. DNA for the CDR3: TGTGCCAGCACTCTCCAAATCACTTTAGGGAACACTGAAGCTTTCTTT.

V is TRBV11-2 and J is TRBJ2-1, with 7 bases aligning to TRBD2. Looked up from germline, CDR1 is SGHAT and CDR2 is FQNNGV. Losses at the gene ends were 5 bases for V and 10 bases for J; bases not matched to a gene: 11. The CDR3 length is 14 residues. CDR3 region: CASSARLGEGEQFF. CDR3 sequence (DNA): TGTGCCAGCAGCGCCCGACTAGGGGAGGGCGAGCAGTTCTTC.